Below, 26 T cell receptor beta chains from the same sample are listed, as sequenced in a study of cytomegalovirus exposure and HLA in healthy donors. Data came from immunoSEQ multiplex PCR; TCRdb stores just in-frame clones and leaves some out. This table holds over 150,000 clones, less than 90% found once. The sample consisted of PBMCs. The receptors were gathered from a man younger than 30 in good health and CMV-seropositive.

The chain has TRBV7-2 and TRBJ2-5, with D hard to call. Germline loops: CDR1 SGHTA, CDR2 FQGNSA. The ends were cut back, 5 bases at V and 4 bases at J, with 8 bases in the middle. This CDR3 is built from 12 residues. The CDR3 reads CASSRVLETQYF. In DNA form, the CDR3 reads TGTGCCAGCAGCCGCGTTTTAGAGACCCAGTACTTC.

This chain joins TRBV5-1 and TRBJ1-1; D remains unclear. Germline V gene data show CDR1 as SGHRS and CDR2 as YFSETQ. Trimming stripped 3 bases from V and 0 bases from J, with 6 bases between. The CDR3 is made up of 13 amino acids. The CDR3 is CASSSDLNTEAFF. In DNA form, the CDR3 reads TGCGCCAGCAGCTCAGACTTGAACACTGAAGCTTTCTTT. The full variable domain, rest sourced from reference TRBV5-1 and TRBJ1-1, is KAGVTQTPRYLIKTRGQQVTLSCSPISGHRSVSWYQQTPGQGLQFLFEYFSETQRNKGNFPGRFSGRQFSNSRSEMNVSTLELGDSALYLCASSSDLNTEAFFGQGTRLTVV.

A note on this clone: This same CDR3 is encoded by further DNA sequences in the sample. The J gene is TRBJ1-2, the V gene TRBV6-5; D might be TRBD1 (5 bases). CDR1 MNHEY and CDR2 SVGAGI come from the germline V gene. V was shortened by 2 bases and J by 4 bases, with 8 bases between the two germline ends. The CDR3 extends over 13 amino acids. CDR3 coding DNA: TGTGCCAGCAGTTACGCCGACAGCTATGGCTACACCTTC. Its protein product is CASSYADSYGYTF.

CDR3 in amino acids: CATRETGNEQFF. As DNA, the CDR3 is TGTGCCACCAGGGAGACCGGCAATGAGCAGTTCTTC. The rearrangement joins TRBV15 to TRBJ2-1; the D is unclear. Per the germline V gene, CDR1 is LNHNV and CDR2 is YYDKDF (reference sequence). V was trimmed by 6 bases and J by 6 bases, leaving 9 bases between them. This CDR3 region has 12 residues.

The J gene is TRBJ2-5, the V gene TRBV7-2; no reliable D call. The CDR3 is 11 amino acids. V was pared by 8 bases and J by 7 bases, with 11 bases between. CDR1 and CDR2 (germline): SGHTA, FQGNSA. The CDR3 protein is CASAAQVTQYF. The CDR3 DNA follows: TGTGCCAGCGCCGCCCAGGTGACCCAGTACTTC.

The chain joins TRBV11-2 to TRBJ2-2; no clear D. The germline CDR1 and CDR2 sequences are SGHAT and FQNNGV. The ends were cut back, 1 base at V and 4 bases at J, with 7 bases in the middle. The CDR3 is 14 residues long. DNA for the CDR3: TGTGCCAGCAGCTTAGGGCCCCTCACCGGGGAGCTGTTTTTT. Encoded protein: CASSLGPLTGELFF. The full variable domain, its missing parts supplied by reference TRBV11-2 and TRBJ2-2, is EAGVAQSPRYKIIEKRQSVAFWCNPISGHATLYWYQQILGQGPKLLIQFQNNGVVDDSQLPKDRFSAERLKGVDSTLKIQPAKLEDSAVYLCASSLGPLTGELFFGEGSRLTVL.

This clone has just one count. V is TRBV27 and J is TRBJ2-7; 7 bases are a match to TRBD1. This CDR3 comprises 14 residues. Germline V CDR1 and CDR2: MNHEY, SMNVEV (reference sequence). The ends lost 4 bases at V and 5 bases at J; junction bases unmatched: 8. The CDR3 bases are TGTGCCAGCAGTTCCTCCCTGACAGGGAACGAGCAGTACTTC. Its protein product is CASSSSLTGNEQYF.

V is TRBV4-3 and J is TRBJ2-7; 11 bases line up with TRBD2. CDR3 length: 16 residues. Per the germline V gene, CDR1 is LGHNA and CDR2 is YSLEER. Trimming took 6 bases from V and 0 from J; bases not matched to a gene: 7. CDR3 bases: TGCGCCAGCAGTCGAGTAGCGGGAGGGAGCTCCTACGAGCAGTACTTC. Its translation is CASSRVAGGSSYEQYF.

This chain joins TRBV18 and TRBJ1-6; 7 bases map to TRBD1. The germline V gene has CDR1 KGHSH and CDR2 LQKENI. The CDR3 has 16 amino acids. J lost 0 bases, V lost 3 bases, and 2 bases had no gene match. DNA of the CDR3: TGTGCCAGCTCACCGGGACAGAGCTCCTATAATTCACCCCTCCACTTT. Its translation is CASSPGQSSYNSPLHF.

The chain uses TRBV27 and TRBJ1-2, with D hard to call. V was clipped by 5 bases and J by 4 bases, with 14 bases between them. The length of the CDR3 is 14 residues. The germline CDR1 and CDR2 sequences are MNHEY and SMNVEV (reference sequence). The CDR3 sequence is CASSEGISSYGYTF. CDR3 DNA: TGTGCCAGCAGTGAGGGTATATCGTCCTATGGCTACACCTTC.

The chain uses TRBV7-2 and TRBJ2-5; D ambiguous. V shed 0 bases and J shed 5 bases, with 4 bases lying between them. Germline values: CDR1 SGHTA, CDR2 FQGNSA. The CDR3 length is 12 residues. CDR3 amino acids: CASSLASETQYF. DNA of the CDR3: TGTGCCAGCAGCTTAGCCAGTGAGACCCAGTACTTC.

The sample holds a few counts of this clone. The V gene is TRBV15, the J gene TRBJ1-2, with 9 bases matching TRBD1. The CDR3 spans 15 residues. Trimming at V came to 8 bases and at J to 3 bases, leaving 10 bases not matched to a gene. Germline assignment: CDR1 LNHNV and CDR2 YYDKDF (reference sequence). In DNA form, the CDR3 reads TGTGCCACCGATGAGACTGGACAGGGGTACTATGGCTACACCTTC. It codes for CATDETGQGYYGYTF.

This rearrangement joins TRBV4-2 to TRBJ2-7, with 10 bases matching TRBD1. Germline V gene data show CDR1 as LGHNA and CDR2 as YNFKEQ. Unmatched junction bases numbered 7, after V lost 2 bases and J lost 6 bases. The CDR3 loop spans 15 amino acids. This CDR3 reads CASSQPGTGEVEQYF. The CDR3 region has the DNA TGTGCCAGCAGCCAACCAGGGACAGGGGAGGTCGAGCAGTACTTC.

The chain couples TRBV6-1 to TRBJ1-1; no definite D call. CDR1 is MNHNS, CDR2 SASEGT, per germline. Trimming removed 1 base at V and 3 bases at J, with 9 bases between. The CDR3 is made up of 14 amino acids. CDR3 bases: TGTGCCAGCAGTGAAGAGCCAACCTACACTGAAGCTTTCTTT. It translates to CASSEEPTYTEAFF.

In DNA, the CDR3 is TGTGCCAGCAGCCCCTCAGGACAGCTAGGCTCCTACGAGCAGTACTTC. It encodes CASSPSGQLGSYEQYF. The chain links TRBV7-2 to TRBJ2-7; a possible D gene is TRBD1 (6 bases). This CDR3 is built from 16 residues. Germline V gene data show CDR1 as SGHTA and CDR2 as FQGNSA. V shed 5 bases and J shed 0 bases, with 17 bases lying between them.

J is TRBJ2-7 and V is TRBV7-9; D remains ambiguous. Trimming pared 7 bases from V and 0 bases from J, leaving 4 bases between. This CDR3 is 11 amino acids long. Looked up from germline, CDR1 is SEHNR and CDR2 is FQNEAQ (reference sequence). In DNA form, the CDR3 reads TGTGCCAGCACGGGCTCCTACGAGCAGTACTTC. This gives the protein CASTGSYEQYF.

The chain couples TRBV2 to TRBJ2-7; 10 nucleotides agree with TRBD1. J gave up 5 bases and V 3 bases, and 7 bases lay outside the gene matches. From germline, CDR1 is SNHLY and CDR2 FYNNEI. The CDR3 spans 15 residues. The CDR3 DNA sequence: TGTGCCAGCAGTGACACGGGACAGGGGACTCACGAGCAGTACTTC. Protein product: CASSDTGQGTHEQYF.

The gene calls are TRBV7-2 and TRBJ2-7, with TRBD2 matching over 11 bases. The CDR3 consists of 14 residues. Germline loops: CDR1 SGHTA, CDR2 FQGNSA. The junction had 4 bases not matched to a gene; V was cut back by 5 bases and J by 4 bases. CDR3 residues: CASSDSGRAYEQYF. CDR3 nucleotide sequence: TGTGCCAGCAGCGATAGCGGGAGGGCGTACGAGCAGTACTTC.

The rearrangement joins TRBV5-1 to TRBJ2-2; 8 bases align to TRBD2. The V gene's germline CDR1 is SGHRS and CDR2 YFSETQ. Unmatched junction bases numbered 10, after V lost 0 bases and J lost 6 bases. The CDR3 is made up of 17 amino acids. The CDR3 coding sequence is TGCGCCAGCAGCTTGGCCAACGGGGGGGCCGGCTCCGGGGAGCTGTTTTTT. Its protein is CASSLANGGAGSGELFF.

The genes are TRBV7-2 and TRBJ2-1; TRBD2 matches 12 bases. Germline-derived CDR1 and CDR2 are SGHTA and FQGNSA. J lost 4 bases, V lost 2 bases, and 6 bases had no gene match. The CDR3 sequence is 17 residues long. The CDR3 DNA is TGTGCCAGCAGCTTACGTACTAGCGGGAGGAAATACAATGAGCAGTTCTTC. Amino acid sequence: CASSLRTSGRKYNEQFF.

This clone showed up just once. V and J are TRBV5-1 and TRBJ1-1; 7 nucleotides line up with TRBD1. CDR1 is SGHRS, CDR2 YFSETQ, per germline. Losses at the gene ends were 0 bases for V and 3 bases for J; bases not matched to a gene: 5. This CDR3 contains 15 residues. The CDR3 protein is CASSLGGGGYTEAFF. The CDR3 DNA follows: TGCGCCAGCAGCTTGGGAGGGGGCGGGTACACTGAAGCTTTCTTT.

CDR3 sequence: CASSLDQRGGNEQFF. The CDR3 DNA reads as TGTGCCAGCAGCTTAGATCAGCGGGGGGGGAATGAGCAGTTCTTC. This chain joins TRBV11-2 and TRBJ2-1, with 10 positions matching TRBD2. This CDR3 comprises 15 residues. Trimming removed 0 bases from V and 7 bases from J; junction bases left unmatched: 3. The germline CDR1 and CDR2 sequences are SGHAT and FQNNGV.

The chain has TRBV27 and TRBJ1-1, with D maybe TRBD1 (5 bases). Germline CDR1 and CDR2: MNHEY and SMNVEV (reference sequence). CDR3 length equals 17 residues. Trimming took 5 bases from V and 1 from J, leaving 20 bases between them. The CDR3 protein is CASSGHLRGIKNTEAFF. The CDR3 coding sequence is TGTGCCAGCAGTGGTCACTTGCGGGGGATTAAGAACACTGAAGCTTTCTTT.

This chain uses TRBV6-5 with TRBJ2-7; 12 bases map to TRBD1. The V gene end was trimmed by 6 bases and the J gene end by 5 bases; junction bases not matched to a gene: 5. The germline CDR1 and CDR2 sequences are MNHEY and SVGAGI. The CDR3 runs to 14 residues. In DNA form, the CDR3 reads TGTGCCAGCAGCTCGGGACAGGGGGCACACGAGCAGTACTTC. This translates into CASSSGQGAHEQYF.

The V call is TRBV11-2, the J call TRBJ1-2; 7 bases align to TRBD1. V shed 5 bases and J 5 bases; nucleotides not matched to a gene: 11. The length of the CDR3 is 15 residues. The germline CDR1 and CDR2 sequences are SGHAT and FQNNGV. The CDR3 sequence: CASSAGDRVWYGYTF. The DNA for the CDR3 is TGTGCCAGCAGCGCCGGCGACAGGGTGTGGTATGGCTACACCTTC.

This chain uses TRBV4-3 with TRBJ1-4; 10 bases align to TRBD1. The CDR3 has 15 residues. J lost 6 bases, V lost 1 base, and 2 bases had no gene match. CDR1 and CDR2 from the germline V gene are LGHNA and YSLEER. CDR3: CASSQGGTGDEKLFF. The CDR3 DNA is TGCGCCAGCAGCCAAGGAGGGACAGGGGATGAAAAACTGTTTTTT.